The 32 T cell receptor beta chains reported below all come from one sample, sequenced in a study of shared clonotypes between healthy human individuals. Terminally differentiated effector memory CD45RA+ cells were excluded by CCR7 positive selection of CD45RO-negative cells. Sequencing was performed with immunoSEQ multiplex PCR; in TCRdb, only in-frame clones are kept and a portion is missing. The sample gives around 2.1 million clones, about 92% of which show up once; approximately 1.7% is in the top ten. Sample: naive CD8+ T cells from PBMCs. The receptors originated from a man aged 18 to 35 in good health. Some clones in this sample may be carry-over from other donors' samples.

V and J are TRBV19 and TRBJ2-3, with D maybe TRBD1 (5 bases). The V end was cut by 3 bases, the J end by 0 bases, with 7 bases between. The CDR3 spans 14 residues. Looked up from germline, CDR1 is LNHDA and CDR2 is SQIVND (reference sequence). In DNA form, the CDR3 reads TGTGCCAGTAGTATTCGACAGAGCACAGATACGCAGTATTTT. Protein product: CASSIRQSTDTQYF.

This chain connects TRBV4-3 to TRBJ2-5, with D possibly TRBD1 on 5 matching bases. The J call may be incorrect, as the DNA end agrees better with TRBJ2-7. The germline V gene encodes CDR1 LGHNA and CDR2 YSLEER. This CDR3 contains 14 residues. The CDR3 DNA is TGCGCCAGCAGCCAAGTGGCAGGGCCCTACGAGCAGTACTTC. Protein product: CASSQVAGPYEQYF.

The rearrangement uses TRBV7-3 and TRBJ2-1; D not certain. The CDR3 consists of 16 residues. Trimming took off 3 bases at V and 10 bases at J, with 22 bases between the two ends. Germline V gene lookup returns CDR1 SGHTA and CDR2 FQGTGA. The CDR3 nucleotides are TGTGCCAGCAGCTTCGGTGGCACGGGCCGCCTCGCCGAGCAGTTCTTC. Translation: CASSFGGTGRLAEQFF.

This chain connects TRBV19 to TRBJ2-5, with 7 bases lining up with TRBD1. The CDR3 has 15 amino acids. The germline V gene encodes CDR1 LNHDA and CDR2 SQIVND (reference sequence). The J segment lost 5 bases and the V segment lost 1 base, leaving 7 bases of the junction unmatched. The DNA of the CDR3 is TGTGCCAGTAGTATAGTTACCGGGACAGTGGAGACCCAGTACTTC. Translated: CASSIVTGTVETQYF.

The V and J genes are TRBV19 and TRBJ1-2; weak D call: TRBD1 (5 bases). The CDR3 has 14 residues. V was trimmed by 4 bases and J by 2 bases, leaving 11 bases between them. Germline V lookup: CDR1 LNHDA, CDR2 SQIVND (reference sequence). CDR3 bases: TGTGCCAGTAGTACGGGACGGCCAAACTATGGCTACACCTTC. Translation: CASSTGRPNYGYTF.

V usage is TRBV2 and J usage is TRBJ2-7; the D is unclear. The CDR3 length is 11 residues. Germline CDR1 reads SNHLY; CDR2 reads FYNNEI. Trimming left V 7 bases short and J 4 bases short, with 8 bases between. The CDR3 DNA sequence: TGTGCCAGCAAGACGACTTACGAGCAGTACTTC. This sequence encodes CASKTTYEQYF.

Written as DNA, the CDR3 is TGTGCCATCAGTGAGTCGGGACGTCCGGAAGGGAGAAACACCATATATTTT. It is translated as CAISESGRPEGRNTIYF. The V gene is TRBV10-3, the J gene TRBJ1-3, with a possible D match to TRBD1 (5 bases). The CDR3 spans 17 residues. Trimming cost V 0 bases and J 5 bases, with 17 bases left between them. Germline CDR1 ENHRY, CDR2 SYGVKD.

The gene calls are TRBV7-8 and TRBJ2-2, with 11 positions matching TRBD2. CDR3 length: 18 residues. The V gene's germline CDR1 is SGHVS and CDR2 FQNEAQ. The V gene end was trimmed by 4 bases and the J gene end by 1 base; junction bases not matched to a gene: 8. CDR3 DNA: TGTGCCAGCAGCTCCTTTTACGGACTAGCGGGGAACACCGGGGAGCTGTTTTTT. Translating gives CASSSFYGLAGNTGELFF. Using reference TRBV7-8 and TRBJ2-2 for the parts outside the CDR3, the full variable domain is GAGVSQSPRYKVAKRGQDVALRCDPISGHVSLFWYQQALGQGPEFLTYFQNEAQLDKSGLPSDRFFAERPEGSVSTLKIQRTQQEDSAVYLCASSSFYGLAGNTGELFFGEGSRLTVL.

This chain connects TRBV4-1 to TRBJ2-7, with TRBD2 matching 12 bases. Germline CDR1 MGHRA, CDR2 YSYEKL. The CDR3 runs 13 residues. In DNA, the CDR3 is TGCGGCATCCCTAGCGGGAGGGGGTACGAGCAGTACTTC. Its translation is CGIPSGRGYEQYF.

This chain uses TRBV11-3 with TRBJ2-7; D tentatively fits TRBD1 or TRBD2 (5 bases each). V gave up 4 bases and J gave up 2 bases, with 12 bases separating them. Germline V lookup: CDR1 SGHNT, CDR2 YENEEA. The CDR3 runs 14 residues. CDR3 region: CASSSWGSPYEQYF. The CDR3 DNA reads TGTGCCAGCAGCTCGTGGGGGTCGCCCTACGAGCAGTACTTC.

The rearrangement links TRBV6-1 to TRBJ2-7, with no clear D. V was clipped by 2 bases and J by 6 bases, with 17 bases between them. The CDR3 contains 15 residues. Germline CDR1 is MNHNS and CDR2 is SASEGT. CDR3 sequence: CASSETYDRSREQYF. The CDR3 bases are TGTGCCAGCAGTGAAACGTACGATAGAAGTCGCGAGCAGTACTTC.

This chain connects TRBV2 to TRBJ1-1; D is perhaps TRBD1 (5 bases). Trimming shortened V by 7 bases and J by 0 bases, and 18 bases separated the two germline ends. The CDR3 is 16 residues long. Germline V gives CDR1 SNHLY, CDR2 FYNNEI. CDR3 sequence (DNA): TGTGCCAGCACCCCTTGGGATGGGGGGGTGAACACTGAAGCTTTCTTT. It is translated as CASTPWDGGVNTEAFF.

V and J are TRBV27 and TRBJ2-7; D not certain. Germline CDR1 is MNHEY and CDR2 is SMNVEV (reference sequence). The CDR3 length is 15 residues. The ends were cut back, 7 bases at V and 3 bases at J, with 19 bases in the middle. The CDR3 region has the DNA TGTGCCAGCAAGGAAAGGCATAACCCTCTCTACGAGCAGTACTTC. It is translated as CASKERHNPLYEQYF.

The chain uses TRBV28 and TRBJ1-2, with D uncertain. This CDR3 spans 15 amino acids. The ends were cut back, 6 bases at V and 4 bases at J, with 18 bases in the middle. The germline V gene has CDR1 MDHEN and CDR2 SYDVKM. The CDR3 DNA is TGTGCCAGCAGGGGGAAGCGGGGTTTTGGCTATGGCTACACCTTC. Translating it yields CASRGKRGFGYGYTF.

The V gene is TRBV21-1, the J gene TRBJ2-7; the table's D call, TRBD2, was not checked against the DNA. TRBV21-1 is given as a pseudogene. The CDR3 totals 14 residues. The CDR3 DNA follows: TGTGCCAGCAGCCCCCCCCGAAGCACCTACGAGCAGTACTTC. Amino acid sequence: CASSPPRSTYEQYF.

This chain joins TRBV20-1 and TRBJ1-2; D not certain. CDR3 length: 10 residues. CDR1 and CDR2 from the germline V gene are DFQATT and SNEGSKA (reference sequence). V gave up 4 bases and J gave up 5 bases, with 5 bases separating them. The CDR3 protein is CSANPYGYTF. CDR3 nucleotide sequence: TGCAGTGCTAATCCTTATGGCTACACCTTC.

This chain links TRBV7-9 with TRBJ1-1; no firm D call. Germline V gene sequence: CDR1 SEHNR, CDR2 FQNEAQ (reference sequence). The CDR3 covers 13 residues. The V and J ends lost 5 bases and 8 bases respectively, with 15 bases between them. The CDR3: CASSDGRQNEAFF. DNA for the CDR3: TGTGCCAGCAGCGACGGACGGCAGAACGAAGCTTTCTTT.

CDR3 in amino acids: CARSGEGSGWLADSTDTQYF. CDR3 DNA sequence: TGTGCCAGAAGCGGGGAGGGCTCGGGTTGGCTAGCGGATTCCACAGATACGCAGTATTTT. J is TRBJ2-3 and V is TRBV5-3; TRBD2 aligns across 7 bases. TRBV5-3 is an ORF; its function is uncertain. This CDR3 has 20 amino acids. Trimming removed 4 bases from V and 2 bases from J; junction bases left unmatched: 22.

The chain links TRBV5-6 to TRBJ1-2, with 9 positions matching TRBD1. Germline values: CDR1 SGHDT, CDR2 YYEEEE. V dropped 3 bases and J dropped 6; count of bases not matched to a gene: 6. The CDR3 length is 14 residues. The CDR3 spells CASSWGDRENGYTF. DNA of the CDR3: TGTGCCAGCAGCTGGGGGGACAGGGAGAATGGCTACACCTTC.

This chain connects TRBV27 to TRBJ2-5; 10 nucleotides match TRBD2. The CDR3 sequence is 15 residues long. V was clipped by 2 bases and J by 3 bases; unmatched bases: 3. From germline, CDR1 is MNHEY and CDR2 SMNVEV (reference sequence). CDR3 sequence reads: CASSLGTSEKETQYF. Written as DNA, the CDR3 is TGTGCCAGCAGTTTAGGGACTAGCGAGAAAGAGACCCAGTACTTC.

The V and J genes are TRBV11-1 and TRBJ2-3; D may be TRBD1 or TRBD2 (5 bases each). Trimming pared 2 bases from V and 3 bases from J, leaving 15 bases between. The germline gives CDR1 SGHAT, CDR2 FQDESV (reference sequence). This CDR3 spans 16 amino acids. The CDR3 reads CASSLSWQGETDTQYF. The CDR3 DNA sequence: TGTGCCAGCAGCTTATCCTGGCAGGGAGAGACAGATACGCAGTATTTT.

Only a few counts were recorded for this clone. The same CDR3 also results from other DNA sequences found in this sample. J is TRBJ1-1 and V is TRBV19; no firm D call. CDR3 length: 12 amino acids. Germline loops: CDR1 LNHDA, CDR2 SQIVND (reference sequence). V dropped 3 bases and J dropped 2 bases, with 4 bases sitting between them. CDR3 nucleotide sequence: TGTGCCAGTAGTATCCTAAACACTGAAGCTTTCTTT. It yields the protein CASSILNTEAFF.

This chain uses TRBV28 with TRBJ2-7; 7 bases align to TRBD1. CDR1 MDHEN and CDR2 SYDVKM come from the germline V gene. V trimming: 5 bases; J trimming: 1 base; junction bases outside the gene matches: 8. This CDR3 is built from 15 residues. The CDR3 here is CASSPRDSLSYEQYF. The CDR3 DNA reads TGTGCCAGCAGTCCGAGGGACAGTTTATCCTACGAGCAGTACTTC.

This chain uses TRBV13 with TRBJ2-1; D is ambiguous. The CDR3 runs to 13 residues. Germline lookup yields CDR1 PRHDT and CDR2 FYEKMQ (reference sequence). The V gene lost 6 bases and the J gene lost 10 bases, with 16 bases spanning the gap. CDR3 sequence (DNA): TGTGCCAGCAGTCCACCCCCGTCGAGGGAGCAGTTCTTC. Amino acid sequence: CASSPPPSREQFF.

The chain couples TRBV7-9 to TRBJ2-4, with 10 nucleotides matching TRBD1. Germline V gene lookup returns CDR1 SEHNR and CDR2 FQNEAQ (reference sequence). CDR3 size: 15 residues. Unmatched junction bases numbered 4, after V lost 6 bases and J lost 2 bases. The CDR3, as DNA: TGTGCCAGCAGGGGACAGGGGCTATCCAAAAACATTCAGTACTTC. This gives the protein CASRGQGLSKNIQYF.

The V gene is TRBV9, the J gene TRBJ1-2, with 10 bases aligning to TRBD1. There are 14 residues in the CDR3. With 3 bases clipped from V and 6 bases from J, the junction kept 5 bases outside the gene matches. CDR1 SGDLS and CDR2 YYNGEE come from the germline V gene. The CDR3 DNA follows: TGTGCCAGCAGCGCTGGGACAGGGGCAAATGGCTACACCTTC. Its protein product is CASSAGTGANGYTF.

The chain recombines TRBV4-3 with TRBJ2-3, with TRBD1 as a possible D gene (6 bases). Germline CDR1 LGHNA, CDR2 YSLEER. V lost 0 bases to trimming and J lost 3 bases, with 16 bases between them. This CDR3 spans 17 amino acids. CDR3 bases: TGCGCCAGCAGCCAAGATTCACCAGGGGTAATGACAGATACGCAGTATTTT. This codes for CASSQDSPGVMTDTQYF.

This clone was counted between two and nine times. V is TRBV29-1 and J is TRBJ1-1; D unresolved. This CDR3 is built from 11 residues. V lost 5 bases and J lost 8, with 12 bases in between. The V gene's germline CDR1 is SQVTM and CDR2 ANQGSEA. The CDR3 DNA sequence: TGCAGCGTTTGGTTTTTAGGCGAAGCTTTCTTT. Protein: CSVWFLGEAFF.

V and J are TRBV7-6 and TRBJ2-3, with D tentatively TRBD1 (5 bases). CDR3 length: 15 residues. Germline-derived CDR1 and CDR2 are SGHVS and FNYEAQ. V lost 5 bases, J lost 5 bases, and 17 bases lay in between. The CDR3 reads CASSLTQGLRDTQYF. CDR3 in DNA: TGTGCCAGCAGCCTAACCCAGGGATTGAGAGATACGCAGTATTTT.

The rearrangement joins TRBV9 to TRBJ2-2; unclear D gene. The CDR3 sequence is 16 residues long. The germline V and J ends were trimmed by 1 base and 4 bases, with 14 bases remaining between them. Germline V gene lookup returns CDR1 SGDLS and CDR2 YYNGEE. CDR3 bases: TGTGCCAGCAGCGTAAGGGCTGGATGGGGCACCGGGGAGCTGTTTTTT. Its protein product is CASSVRAGWGTGELFF.

The chain is built from TRBV7-9 and TRBJ2-7, with 9 bases aligning to TRBD1. V lost 5 bases and J lost 5; bases outside the gene matches: 4. Germline V gene sequence: CDR1 SEHNR, CDR2 FQNEAQ (reference sequence). The CDR3 totals 13 residues. The CDR3 loop reads CASSPWTGDEQYF. DNA for the CDR3: TGTGCCAGCAGCCCCTGGACAGGGGACGAGCAGTACTTC.

The chain combines TRBV6-6 with TRBJ2-3; 7 positions agree with TRBD2. Germline CDR1 and CDR2: MNHNY and SVGAGI (reference sequence). This CDR3 region has 16 residues. Germline trimming cut 2 bases from V and 0 bases from J; bases unmatched to any gene: 5. The CDR3, as DNA: TGTGCCAGCAGTTACCGGCTAGCGGAGAGCACAGATACGCAGTATTTT. Encoded protein: CASSYRLAESTDTQYF.